This TCR beta chain originates from a study of Tregs in tolerant kidney transplant recipients. Background on the study: Mixed chimerism was transient after nonmyeloablative marrow transplants from related graft donors.

This clone is labeled medium-sized based on frequency. Its antigen is unknown. With the read ending 3 residues before the CDR3 end, the germline J gene is used to fill in that end. Profiled with immunoSEQ multiplex PCR; TCRdb holds only in-frame clones, not every one. The sample data list roughly 1,700 clones. Germline lookup yields CDR1 SGHDN and CDR2 FVKESK. The CDR3 has 13 amino acids. CFSE-labeled recipient PBMCs were cultured roughly 6 days with irradiated graft donor PBMCs, then FACS-sorted. Overall study results and limits: Antigen-driven expansion was suggested because donor-specific Tregs expanded more than all Tregs in tolerant patients. Nucleotide sequences could not be compared across some patients' samples due to primer changes. Biological reproducibility was not directly addressed in this study.

V is TRBV14 and J is TRBJ1-1, with 7 nucleotides matching TRBD1. This TCR came from a human patient who received a combined kidney and bone marrow transplant. Sequenced here: CD4+ T cells from blood cultured with allogeneic cells, sampled before the transplant. The CDR3 bases that were read are TGTGCCAGCAGCCAAGGACAGGGACCTAGG. Protein product: CASSQGQGPR. The whole CDR3 is CASSQGQGPRAFF.